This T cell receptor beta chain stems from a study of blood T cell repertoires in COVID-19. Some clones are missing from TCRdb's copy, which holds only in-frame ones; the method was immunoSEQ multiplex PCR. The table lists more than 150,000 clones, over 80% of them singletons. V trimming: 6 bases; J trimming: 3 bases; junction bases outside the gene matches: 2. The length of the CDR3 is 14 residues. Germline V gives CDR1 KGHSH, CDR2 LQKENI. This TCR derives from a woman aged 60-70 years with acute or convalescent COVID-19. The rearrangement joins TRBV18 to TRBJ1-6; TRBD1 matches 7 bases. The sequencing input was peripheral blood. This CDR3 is CASSDRFYNSPLHF. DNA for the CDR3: TGTGCCAGCTCGGACAGGTTCTATAATTCACCCCTCCACTTT. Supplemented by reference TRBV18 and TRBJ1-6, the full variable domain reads NAGVMQNPRHLVRRRGQEARLRCSPMKGHSHVYWYRQLPEEGLKFMVYLQKENIIDESGMPKERFSAEFPKEGPSILRIQQVVRGDSAAYFCASSDRFYNSPLHFGNGTRLTVT.